Below are 16 T cell receptor beta chains sequenced from a single sample in a study of T cell responses to AZD1222 COVID-19 vaccine. Clones were sequenced by immunoSEQ multiplex PCR, and TCRdb holds only the in-frame ones, with some missing. The sample includes about 210,000 clones, around 94% of them seen just once. The source material was peripheral blood, sampled 28 days after the second dose of the MenACWY control vaccine. These TCRs come from an adult who received the MenACWY meningococcal vaccine as a control.

V is TRBV6-5 and J is TRBJ1-1; D not certain. Trimming cost V 5 bases and J 1 base, with 8 bases left between them. Per germline, CDR1 MNHEY and CDR2 SVGAGI. The CDR3 covers 13 residues. The CDR3 nucleotides read TGTGCCAGCAGTCTGGGCAGGAACACTGAAGCTTTCTTT. Translation gives CASSLGRNTEAFF.

V and J are TRBV7-3 and TRBJ2-7; D may be TRBD2 (5 bases). There are 14 residues in the CDR3. V lost 2 bases and J 5 bases, leaving 13 bases between the germline ends. From germline, CDR1 is SGHTA and CDR2 FQGTGA. The CDR3 DNA reads as TGTGCCAGCAGCTTAGGGAGAGGGCTCGACGAGCAGTACTTC. Translating gives CASSLGRGLDEQYF.

The chain recombines TRBV7-2 with TRBJ1-1; perhaps TRBD1 as D (6 bases). Trimming shortened V by 5 bases and J by 4 bases, and 14 bases separated the two germline ends. In germline, CDR1 is SGHTA, CDR2 FQGNSA. The CDR3 loop spans 14 amino acids. The CDR3, as DNA: TGTGCCAGCAGCCCATCACAGGGAGGCACTGAAGCTTTCTTT. Amino acids: CASSPSQGGTEAFF.

V gene TRBV15 combines with J gene TRBJ1-5; D gene ambiguous. Per the germline V gene, CDR1 is LNHNV and CDR2 is YYDKDF (reference sequence). V was trimmed by 0 bases and J by 9 bases, leaving 9 bases between them. This CDR3 is 13 amino acids long. The CDR3 region has the DNA TGTGCCACCAGCAGAGATCGGCAAGGGCCCCAGCATTTT. Its translation is CATSRDRQGPQHF. The complete variable domain, with remaining parts taken from reference TRBV15 and TRBJ1-5, reads DAMVIQNPRYQVTQFGKPVTLSCSQTLNHNVMYWYQQKSSQAPKLLFHYYDKDFNNEADTPDNFQSRRPNTSFCFLDIRSPGLGDTAMYLCATSRDRQGPQHFGDGTRLSIL.

The chain links TRBV5-4 to TRBJ2-1; 9 nucleotides agree with TRBD2. The germline CDR1 and CDR2 sequences are SGHNT and YYREEE (reference sequence). The CDR3 loop spans 16 amino acids. Losses at the gene ends were 4 bases for V and 2 bases for J; bases not matched to a gene: 7. The CDR3, as DNA: TGTGCCAGCAGCATAAGCGGGGGGACCACCTACAATGAGCAGTTCTTC. It specifies CASSISGGTTYNEQFF. The variable domain in full, completed from reference TRBV5-4 and TRBJ2-1, reads ETGVTQSPTHLIKTRGQQVTLRCSSQSGHNTVSWYQQALGQGPQFIFQYYREEENGRGNFPPRFSGLQFPNYSSELNVNALELDDSALYLCASSISGGTTYNEQFFGPGTRLTVL.

The chain uses TRBV10-3 and TRBJ2-7; 8 bases align to TRBD2. Germline V lookup: CDR1 ENHRY, CDR2 SYGVKD. This CDR3 has 14 amino acids. V shed 2 bases and J 4 bases; nucleotides not matched to a gene: 4. The CDR3 sequence: CAISEPTSEYEQYF. The CDR3 DNA is TGTGCCATCAGTGAGCCGACTAGCGAGTACGAGCAGTACTTC.

The V gene is TRBV29-1, the J gene TRBJ1-1; 7 nucleotides line up with TRBD1. Germline V gene data show CDR1 as SQVTM and CDR2 as ANQGSEA. J gave up 2 bases and V 6 bases, and 6 bases lay outside the gene matches. This CDR3 has 13 residues. The CDR3 reads CSVGQVLNTEAFF. CDR3 nucleotides: TGCAGCGTAGGACAGGTCTTAAACACTGAAGCTTTCTTT.

The table lists this clone with a few counts. This rearrangement joins TRBV6-2 or TRBV6-3 to TRBJ1-5; possibly TRBD1 for D (5 bases). V lost 5 bases to trimming and J lost 2 bases, with 10 bases between them. CDR1 is MNHEY and CDR2 is SVGEGT in the germline V gene. The CDR3 runs to 14 residues. The CDR3 reads CASSVGGGNQPQHF. CDR3 DNA sequence: TGTGCCAGCAGTGTGGGGGGTGGCAATCAGCCCCAGCATTTT.

In DNA form, the CDR3 reads TGTGCCAGCAGCCGGCGGGGCCCCTACGAGCAGTACTTC. Translation: CASSRRGPYEQYF. This chain connects TRBV13 to TRBJ2-7, with a possible D match to TRBD2 (6 bases). The CDR3 totals 13 residues. With 5 bases removed from V and 2 bases from J, the gap between germline ends came to 10 bases. CDR1 is PRHDT, CDR2 FYEKMQ, per germline (reference sequence).

V is TRBV11-2 and J is TRBJ1-2; D uncertain. The CDR3 loop spans 15 amino acids. V lost 4 bases and J lost 5, with 17 bases in between. Germline V lookup: CDR1 SGHAT, CDR2 FQNNGV. CDR3 residues: CASSSPLGLGYGYTF. CDR3 nucleotide sequence: TGTGCCAGCAGCTCTCCGTTAGGGTTAGGGTATGGCTACACCTTC. The full variable domain, with the rest looked up from reference TRBV11-2 and TRBJ1-2, is EAGVAQSPRYKIIEKRQSVAFWCNPISGHATLYWYQQILGQGPKLLIQFQNNGVVDDSQLPKDRFSAERLKGVDSTLKIQPAKLEDSAVYLCASSSPLGLGYGYTFGSGTRLTVV.

This chain links TRBV6-1 with TRBJ1-5; 10 bases line up with TRBD1. Trimming at V came to 3 bases and at J to 5 bases, leaving 7 bases not matched to a gene. This CDR3 has 16 amino acids. Germline V CDR1 and CDR2: MNHNS, SASEGT. This CDR3 is CASSDGTGTGDQPQHF. The CDR3 nucleotides read TGTGCCAGCAGTGACGGAACCGGGACAGGGGATCAGCCCCAGCATTTT.

The chain links TRBV7-2 to TRBJ1-4; D unresolved. There are 17 residues in the CDR3. V lost 0 bases, J lost 3 bases, and 14 bases lay in between. Germline lookup yields CDR1 SGHTA and CDR2 FQGNSA. The CDR3 protein is CASSLAAFSSPNEKLFF. The CDR3 nucleotides read TGTGCCAGCAGCTTAGCGGCTTTCTCTTCTCCTAATGAAAAACTGTTTTTT.

The V and J genes are TRBV6-5 and TRBJ1-5; 8 bases match TRBD1. Germline loops: CDR1 MNHEY, CDR2 SVGAGI. This CDR3 is built from 15 residues. Trimming at V came to 4 bases and at J to 2 bases, leaving 4 bases not matched to a gene. In nucleotides, the CDR3 is TGTGCCAGCAGTTTGACAGGGGATGGCAATCAGCCCCAGCATTTT. Residues: CASSLTGDGNQPQHF.

V and J are TRBV28 and TRBJ1-4, with D tentatively TRBD1 (6 bases). The CDR3 is made up of 15 amino acids. Trimming left V 3 bases short and J 5 bases short, with 13 bases between. From germline, CDR1 is MDHEN and CDR2 SYDVKM. The chain's CDR3 is CASSFLTGMNEKLFF. The CDR3 nucleotides read TGTGCCAGCAGTTTCCTAACAGGGATGAATGAAAAACTGTTTTTT.

The chain recombines TRBV28 with TRBJ1-1; TRBD1 agrees at 8 bases. The CDR3 sequence is 14 residues long. The trim removed 2 bases at V and 8 bases at J, leaving 7 bases unmatched. In germline, CDR1 is MDHEN, CDR2 SYDVKM. Written as DNA, the CDR3 is TGTGCCAGCAGTTTAGAGCCGAGGACAGGGGAAGCTTTCTTT. Its translation: CASSLEPRTGEAFF.

V gene TRBV5-6 combines with J gene TRBJ2-3; tentatively, D is TRBD1 or TRBD2 (5 bases each). CDR1 and CDR2 from the germline V gene are SGHDT and YYEEEE. The CDR3 totals 16 residues. The germline V and J ends were trimmed by 0 bases and 1 base, with 12 bases remaining between them. The CDR3 here is CASSLGRGEGTDTQYF. The CDR3 DNA reads TGTGCCAGCAGCTTGGGTAGGGGAGAGGGCACAGATACGCAGTATTTT. Filled out from reference TRBV5-6 and TRBJ2-3, the complete variable domain reads DAGVTQSPTHLIKTRGQQVTLRCSPKSGHDTVSWYQQALGQGPQFIFQYYEEEERQRGNFPDRFSGHQFPNYSSELNVNALLLGDSALYLCASSLGRGEGTDTQYFGPGTRLTVL.